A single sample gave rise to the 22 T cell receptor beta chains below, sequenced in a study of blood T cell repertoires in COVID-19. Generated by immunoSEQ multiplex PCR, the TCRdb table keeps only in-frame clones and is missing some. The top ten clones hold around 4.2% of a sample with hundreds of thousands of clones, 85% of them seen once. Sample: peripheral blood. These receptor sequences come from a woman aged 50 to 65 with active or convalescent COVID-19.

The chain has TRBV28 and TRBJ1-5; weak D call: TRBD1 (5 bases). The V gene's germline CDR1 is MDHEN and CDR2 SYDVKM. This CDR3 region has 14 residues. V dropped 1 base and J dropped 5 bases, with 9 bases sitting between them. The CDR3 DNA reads TGTGCCAGCAGTTTATTGGGGGGTTATCAGCCCCAGCATTTT. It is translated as CASSLLGGYQPQHF.

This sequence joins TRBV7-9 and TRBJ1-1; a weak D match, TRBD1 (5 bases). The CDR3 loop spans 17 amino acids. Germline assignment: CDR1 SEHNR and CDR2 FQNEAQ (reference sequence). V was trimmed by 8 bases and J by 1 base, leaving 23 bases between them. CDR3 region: CASSRRGKREKNTEAFF. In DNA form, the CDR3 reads TGTGCCAGCTCAAGGCGGGGGAAACGAGAGAAGAACACTGAAGCTTTCTTT. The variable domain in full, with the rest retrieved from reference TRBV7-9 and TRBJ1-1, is DTGVSQNPRHKITKRGQNVTFRCDPISEHNRLYWYRQTLGQGPEFLTYFQNEAQLEKSRLLSDRFSAERPKGSFSTLEIQRTEQGDSAMYLCASSRRGKREKNTEAFFGQGTRLTVV.

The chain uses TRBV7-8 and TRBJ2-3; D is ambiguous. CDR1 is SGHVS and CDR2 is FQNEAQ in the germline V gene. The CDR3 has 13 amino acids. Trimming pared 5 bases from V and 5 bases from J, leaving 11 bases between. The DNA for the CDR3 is TGTGCCAGCAGCCGTCTTATTCGAGATACGCAGTATTTT. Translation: CASSRLIRDTQYF.

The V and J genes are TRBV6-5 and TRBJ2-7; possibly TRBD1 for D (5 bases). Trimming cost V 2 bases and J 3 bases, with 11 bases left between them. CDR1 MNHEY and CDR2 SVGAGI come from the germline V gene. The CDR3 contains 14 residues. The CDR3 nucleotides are TGTGCCAGCAGTTACAGGGGCCCACTCTACGAGCAGTACTTC. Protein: CASSYRGPLYEQYF.

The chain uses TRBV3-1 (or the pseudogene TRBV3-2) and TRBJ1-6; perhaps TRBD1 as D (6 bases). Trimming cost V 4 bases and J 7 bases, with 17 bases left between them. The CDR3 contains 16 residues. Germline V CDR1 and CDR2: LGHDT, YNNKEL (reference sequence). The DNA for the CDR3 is TGTGCCAGCAGCCTTACGTTGGGGAGGGGGAATTCACCCCTCCACTTT. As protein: CASSLTLGRGNSPLHF.

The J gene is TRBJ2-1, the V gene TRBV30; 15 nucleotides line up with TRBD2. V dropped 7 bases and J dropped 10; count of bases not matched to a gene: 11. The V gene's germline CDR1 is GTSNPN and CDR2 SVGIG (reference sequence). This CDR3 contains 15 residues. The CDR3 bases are TGTGCCTATACGGGACTAGCGGGAGGAATCGGCGAGCAGTTCTTC. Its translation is CAYTGLAGGIGEQFF.

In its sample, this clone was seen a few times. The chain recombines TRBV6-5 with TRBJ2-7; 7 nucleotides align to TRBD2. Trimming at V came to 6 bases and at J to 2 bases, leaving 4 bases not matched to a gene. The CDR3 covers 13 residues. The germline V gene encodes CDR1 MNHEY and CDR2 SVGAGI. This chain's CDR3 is CASRERGPYEQYF. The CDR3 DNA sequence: TGTGCCAGCAGGGAGCGGGGACCCTACGAGCAGTACTTC.

The CDR3 bases are TGTGCCAGCTCACCACGCAGGGCCGAAGCTTTCTTT. It encodes CASSPRRAEAFF. The chain uses TRBV18 and TRBJ1-1; perhaps TRBD1 as D (5 bases). Germline V gene sequence: CDR1 KGHSH, CDR2 LQKENI. V was clipped by 1 base and J by 8 bases, with 8 bases between them. This CDR3 spans 12 amino acids.

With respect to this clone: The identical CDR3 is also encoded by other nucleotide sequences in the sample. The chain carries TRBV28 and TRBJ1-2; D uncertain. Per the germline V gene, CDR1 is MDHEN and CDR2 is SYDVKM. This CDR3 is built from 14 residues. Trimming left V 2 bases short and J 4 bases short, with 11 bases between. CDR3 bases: TGTGCCAGCAGTTTAGGTCGTGGGAGCTATGGCTACACCTTC. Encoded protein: CASSLGRGSYGYTF.

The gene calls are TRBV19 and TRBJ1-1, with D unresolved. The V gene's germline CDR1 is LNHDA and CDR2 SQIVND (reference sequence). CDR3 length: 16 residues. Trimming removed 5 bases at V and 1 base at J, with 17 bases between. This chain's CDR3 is CASSPYGGGRNTEAFF. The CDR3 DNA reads TGTGCCAGTAGTCCGTATGGTGGCGGAAGGAACACTGAAGCTTTCTTT. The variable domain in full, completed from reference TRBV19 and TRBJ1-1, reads DGGITQSPKYLFRKEGQNVTLSCEQNLNHDAMYWYRQDPGQGLRLIYYSQIVNDFQKGDIAEGYSVSREKKESFPLTVTSAQKNPTAFYLCASSPYGGGRNTEAFFGQGTRLTVV.

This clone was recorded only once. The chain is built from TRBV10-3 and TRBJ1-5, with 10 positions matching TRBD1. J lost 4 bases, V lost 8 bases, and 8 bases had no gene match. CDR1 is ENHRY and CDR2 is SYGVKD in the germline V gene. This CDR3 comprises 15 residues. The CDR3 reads CAISTGGSINQPQHF. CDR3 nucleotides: TGTGCCATCTCGACAGGGGGCTCAATAAATCAGCCCCAGCATTTT.

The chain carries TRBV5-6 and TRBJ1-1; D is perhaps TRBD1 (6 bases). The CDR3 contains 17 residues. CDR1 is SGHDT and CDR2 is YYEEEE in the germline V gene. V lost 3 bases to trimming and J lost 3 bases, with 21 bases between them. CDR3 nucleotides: TGTGCCAGCAGCTCACTGAACAGGGTCCCCAGCTACACTGAAGCTTTCTTT. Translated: CASSSLNRVPSYTEAFF. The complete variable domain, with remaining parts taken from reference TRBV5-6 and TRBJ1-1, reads DAGVTQSPTHLIKTRGQQVTLRCSPKSGHDTVSWYQQALGQGPQFIFQYYEEEERQRGNFPDRFSGHQFPNYSSELNVNALLLGDSALYLCASSSLNRVPSYTEAFFGQGTRLTVV.

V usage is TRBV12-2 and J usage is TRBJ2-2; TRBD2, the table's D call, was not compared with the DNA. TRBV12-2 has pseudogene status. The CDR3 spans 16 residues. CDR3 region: CASRLRGGTVTGELFF. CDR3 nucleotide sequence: TGTGCAAGTCGCTTGAGAGGCGGGACCGTCACCGGGGAGCTGTTTTTT.

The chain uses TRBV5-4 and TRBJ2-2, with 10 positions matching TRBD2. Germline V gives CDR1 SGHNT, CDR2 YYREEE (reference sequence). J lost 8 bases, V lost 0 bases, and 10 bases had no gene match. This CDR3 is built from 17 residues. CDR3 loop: CASSLAALAGVGGELFF. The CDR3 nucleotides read TGTGCCAGCAGCTTGGCTGCCCTAGCGGGAGTTGGTGGGGAGCTGTTTTTT.

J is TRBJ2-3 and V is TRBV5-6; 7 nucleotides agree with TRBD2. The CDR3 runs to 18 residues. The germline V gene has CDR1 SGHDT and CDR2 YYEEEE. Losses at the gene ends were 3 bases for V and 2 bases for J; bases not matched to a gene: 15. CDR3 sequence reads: CASSWGRGRGSITDTQYF. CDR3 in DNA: TGTGCCAGCAGCTGGGGAAGGGGACGCGGGAGTATCACAGATACGCAGTATTTT.

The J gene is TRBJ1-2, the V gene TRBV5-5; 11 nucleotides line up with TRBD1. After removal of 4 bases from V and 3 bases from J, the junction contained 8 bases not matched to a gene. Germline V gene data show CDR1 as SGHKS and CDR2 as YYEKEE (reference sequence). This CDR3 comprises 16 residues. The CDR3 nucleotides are TGTGCCAGCAGCCTTCGGACAGGGGGCAGTTACTATGGCTACACCTTC. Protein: CASSLRTGGSYYGYTF.

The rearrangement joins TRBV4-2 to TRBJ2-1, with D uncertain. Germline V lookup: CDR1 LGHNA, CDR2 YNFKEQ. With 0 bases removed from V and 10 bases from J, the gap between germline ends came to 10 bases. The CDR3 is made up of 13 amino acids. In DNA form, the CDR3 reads TGTGCCAGCAGCCAAGAGCAGCGTCGAGAGCAGTTCTTC. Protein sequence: CASSQEQRREQFF.

CDR3 nucleotides: TGTGCCAGCAGCGACGGACTGGCTTACAATGAGCAGTTCTTC. Its protein product is CASSDGLAYNEQFF. The chain couples TRBV5-5 to TRBJ2-1, with TRBD2 as a possible D gene (5 bases). V dropped 4 bases and J dropped 4 bases, with 12 bases sitting between them. Germline V CDR1 and CDR2: SGHKS, YYEKEE (reference sequence). The CDR3 runs to 14 residues.

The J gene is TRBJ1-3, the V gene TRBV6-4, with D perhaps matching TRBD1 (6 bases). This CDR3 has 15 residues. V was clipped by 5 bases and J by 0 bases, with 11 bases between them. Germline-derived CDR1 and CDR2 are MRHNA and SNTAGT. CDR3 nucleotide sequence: TGTGCCAGCAGTACAAGGGGGTGCTCTGGAAACACCATATATTTT. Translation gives CASSTRGCSGNTIYF.

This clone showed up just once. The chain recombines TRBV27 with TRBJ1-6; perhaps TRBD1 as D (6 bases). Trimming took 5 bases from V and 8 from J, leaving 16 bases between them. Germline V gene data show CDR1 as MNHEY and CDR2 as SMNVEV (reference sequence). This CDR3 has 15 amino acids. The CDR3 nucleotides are TGTGCCAGCAGTACGGCGGACAGAGAGGATTCACCCCTCCACTTT. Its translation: CASSTADREDSPLHF.

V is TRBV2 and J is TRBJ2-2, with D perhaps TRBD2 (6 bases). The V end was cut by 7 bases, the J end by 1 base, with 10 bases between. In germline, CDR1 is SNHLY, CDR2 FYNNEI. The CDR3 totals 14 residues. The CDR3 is CASIQTRNTGELFF. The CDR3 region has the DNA TGTGCCAGCATTCAGACTAGGAACACCGGGGAGCTGTTTTTT.

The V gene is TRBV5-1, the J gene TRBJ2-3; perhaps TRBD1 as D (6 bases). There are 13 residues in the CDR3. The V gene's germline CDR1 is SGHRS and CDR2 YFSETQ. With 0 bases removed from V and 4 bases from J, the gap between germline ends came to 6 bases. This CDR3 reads CASSLGTADTQYF. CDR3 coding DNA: TGCGCCAGCAGCTTGGGGACAGCAGATACGCAGTATTTT. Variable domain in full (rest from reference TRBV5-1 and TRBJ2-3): KAGVTQTPRYLIKTRGQQVTLSCSPISGHRSVSWYQQTPGQGLQFLFEYFSETQRNKGNFPGRFSGRQFSNSRSEMNVSTLELGDSALYLCASSLGTADTQYFGPGTRLTVL.